One TCR beta chain is described in this entry. Samples underwent the assay at deep level. Profiling relied on immunoSEQ multiplex PCR, and the TCRdb table lists in-frame clones only, not all of them. Altogether more than 850,000 clones are present, around 78% being singletons, with the ten largest covering 0.5% to 0.6%. The data are from a study of shared clonotypes between healthy human individuals. Germline V gives CDR1 SGHVS, CDR2 FNYEAQ. The CDR3 has 14 residues. V was trimmed by 0 bases and J by 4 bases, leaving 10 bases between them. Donors were Caucasian adults residing in Nashville, Tennessee, USA.

The clonotype comes from a man aged 18 to 35 in good health. Some clones in this sample may be carry-over from other donors' samples. The chain couples TRBV7-6 to TRBJ2-7; D may be TRBD1 (5 bases). Sequencing was performed on memory CD4+ T cells from PBMCs. The subset: CD45RA-negative fraction. CDR3 sequence: CASSLAGPPYEQYF. The CDR3 DNA reads as TGTGCCAGCAGCTTAGCGGGGCCCCCTTACGAGCAGTACTTC.